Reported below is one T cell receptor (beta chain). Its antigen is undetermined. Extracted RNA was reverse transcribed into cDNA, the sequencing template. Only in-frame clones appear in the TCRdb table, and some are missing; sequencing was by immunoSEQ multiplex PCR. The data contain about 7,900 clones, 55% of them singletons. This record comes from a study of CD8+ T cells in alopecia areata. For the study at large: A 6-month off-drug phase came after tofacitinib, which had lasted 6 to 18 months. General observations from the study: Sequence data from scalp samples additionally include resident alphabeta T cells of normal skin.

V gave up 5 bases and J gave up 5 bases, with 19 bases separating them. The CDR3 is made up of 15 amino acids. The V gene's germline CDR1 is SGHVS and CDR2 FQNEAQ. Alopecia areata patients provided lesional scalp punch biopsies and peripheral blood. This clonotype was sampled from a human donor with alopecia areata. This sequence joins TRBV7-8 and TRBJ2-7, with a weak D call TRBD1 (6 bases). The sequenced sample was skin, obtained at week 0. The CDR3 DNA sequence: TGTGCCAGCAGCCTACAGGGACAAGCGCTGGACGAGCAGTACTTC. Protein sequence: CASSLQGQALDEQYF. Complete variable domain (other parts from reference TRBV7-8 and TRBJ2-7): GAGVSQSPRYKVAKRGQDVALRCDPISGHVSLFWYQQALGQGPEFLTYFQNEAQLDKSGLPSDRFFAERPEGSVSTLKIQRTQQEDSAVYLCASSLQGQALDEQYFGPGTRLTVT.